This T cell receptor (beta chain) derives from a study of blood T cells in healthy people across ages. With a J-beta primer mix and a sample-barcoded 5' primer, a second PCR ran about 7 to 12 cycles. With 12 random nucleotides, a template-switch adaptor tagged each individual cDNA molecule. No fewer than 3 million CDR3-containing paired-end reads came from each sample. In TCRdb, the 5' RACE reads were re-called with MiXCR into one record per CDR3 protein. Altogether roughly 800,000 distinct CDR3 sequences are present, around a quarter being singletons, with the ten largest covering more than 3%. The germline V gene has CDR1 SQVTM and CDR2 ANQGSEA. The junction had 6 bases not matched to a gene; V was cut back by 6 bases and J by 10 bases. CDR3 size: 13 residues. The same sample was also studied in work on T cells of mothers and their children. That work contributes: Related mother-child pairs shared marginally more repertoire than unrelated pairs, though not significantly.

Sequencing used blood. The J gene is TRBJ2-1, the V gene TRBV29-1, with 13 bases identical to TRBD2. This TCR derives from a boy between 10 and 17 years old in good health. CDR3 sequence: CSVDGTSGNEQFF. The CDR3 bases are TGCAGCGTGGACGGGACTAGCGGGAACGAGCAGTTCTTC.